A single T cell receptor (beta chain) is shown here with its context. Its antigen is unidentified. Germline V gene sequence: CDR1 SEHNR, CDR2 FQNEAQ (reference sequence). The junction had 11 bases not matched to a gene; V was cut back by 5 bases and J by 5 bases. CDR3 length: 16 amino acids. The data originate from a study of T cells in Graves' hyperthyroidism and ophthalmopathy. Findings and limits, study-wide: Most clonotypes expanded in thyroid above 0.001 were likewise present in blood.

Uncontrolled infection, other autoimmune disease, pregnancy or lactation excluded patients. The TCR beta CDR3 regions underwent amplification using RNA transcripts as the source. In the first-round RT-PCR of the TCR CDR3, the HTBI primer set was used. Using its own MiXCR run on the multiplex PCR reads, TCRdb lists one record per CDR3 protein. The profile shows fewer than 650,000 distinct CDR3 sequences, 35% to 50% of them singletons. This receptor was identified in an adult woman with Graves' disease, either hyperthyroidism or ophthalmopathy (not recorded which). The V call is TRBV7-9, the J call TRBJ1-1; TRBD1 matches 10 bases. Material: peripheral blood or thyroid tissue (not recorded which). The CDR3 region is CASSPGTGVGETEAFF. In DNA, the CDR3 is TGTGCCAGCAGCCCCGGGACAGGGGTTGGAGAAACTGAAGCTTTCTTT.